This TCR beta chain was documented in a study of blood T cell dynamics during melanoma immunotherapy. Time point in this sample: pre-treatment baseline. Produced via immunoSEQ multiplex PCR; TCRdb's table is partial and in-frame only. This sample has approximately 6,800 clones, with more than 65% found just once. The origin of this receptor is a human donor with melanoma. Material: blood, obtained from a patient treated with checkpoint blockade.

CDR3 in amino acids: CASSQDNYWGGYTF. Here the CDR3 DNA reads TGTGCCAGCAGCCAAGATAATTATTGGGGTGGCTACACCTTC. The genes are TRBV14 and TRBJ1-2; D remains unclear. The germline V gene has CDR1 SGHDN and CDR2 FVKESK. V shed 0 bases and J shed 7 bases, with 12 bases lying between them. CDR3 length: 14 residues.